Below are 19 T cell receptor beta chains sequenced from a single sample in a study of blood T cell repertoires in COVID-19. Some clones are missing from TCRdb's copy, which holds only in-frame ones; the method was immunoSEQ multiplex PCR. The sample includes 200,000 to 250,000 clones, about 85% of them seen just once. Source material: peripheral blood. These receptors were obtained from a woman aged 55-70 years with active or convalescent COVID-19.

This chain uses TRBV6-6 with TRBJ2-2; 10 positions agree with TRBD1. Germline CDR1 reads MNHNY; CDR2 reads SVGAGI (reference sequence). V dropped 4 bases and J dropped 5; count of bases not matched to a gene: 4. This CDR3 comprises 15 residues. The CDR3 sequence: CASSSGTGVTGELFF. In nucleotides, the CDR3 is TGTGCCAGCAGTTCCGGGACAGGGGTTACCGGGGAGCTGTTTTTT.

CDR3 sequence: CAGRRAGANVLTF. The CDR3 DNA follows: TGTGCTGGGCGCAGGGCTGGGGCCAACGTCCTGACTTTC. The chain joins TRBV12-3 or TRBV12-4 to TRBJ2-6; perhaps TRBD1 as D (5 bases). CDR3 length: 13 residues.

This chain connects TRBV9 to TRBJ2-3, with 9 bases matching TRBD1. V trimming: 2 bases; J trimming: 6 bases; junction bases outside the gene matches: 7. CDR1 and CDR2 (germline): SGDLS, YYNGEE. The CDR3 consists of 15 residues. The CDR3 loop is CASSVRQGGSDTQYF. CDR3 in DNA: TGTGCCAGCAGCGTTCGACAGGGGGGATCGGATACGCAGTATTTT. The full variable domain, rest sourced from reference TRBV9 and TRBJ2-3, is DSGVTQTPKHLITATGQRVTLRCSPRSGDLSVYWYQQSLDQGLQFLIQYYNGEERAKGNILERFSAQQFPDLHSELNLSSLELGDSALYFCASSVRQGGSDTQYFGPGTRLTVL.

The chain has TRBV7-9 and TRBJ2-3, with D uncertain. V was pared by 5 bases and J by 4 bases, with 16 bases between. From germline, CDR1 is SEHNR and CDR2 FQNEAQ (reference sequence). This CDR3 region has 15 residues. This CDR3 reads CASSPPRVGADTQYF. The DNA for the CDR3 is TGTGCCAGCAGCCCCCCCCGGGTCGGCGCAGATACGCAGTATTTT.

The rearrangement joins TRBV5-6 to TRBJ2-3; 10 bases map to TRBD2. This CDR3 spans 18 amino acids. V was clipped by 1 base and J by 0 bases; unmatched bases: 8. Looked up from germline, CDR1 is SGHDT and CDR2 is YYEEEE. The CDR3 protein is CASSLRGSLAGSTDTQYF. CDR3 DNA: TGTGCCAGCAGCTTGCGAGGTTCACTAGCGGGGAGCACAGATACGCAGTATTTT.

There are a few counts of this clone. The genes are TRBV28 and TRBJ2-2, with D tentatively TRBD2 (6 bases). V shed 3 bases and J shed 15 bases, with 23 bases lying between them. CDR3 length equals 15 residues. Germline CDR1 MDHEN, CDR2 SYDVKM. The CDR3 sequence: CASSFRGSSVRGLFF. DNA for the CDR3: TGTGCCAGCAGTTTTCGGGGCAGCAGTGTCCGGGGGTTGTTTTTT. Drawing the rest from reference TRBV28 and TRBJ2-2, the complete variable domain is DVKVTQSSRYLVKRTGEKVFLECVQDMDHENMFWYRQDPGLGLRLIYFSYDVKMKEKGDIPEGYSVSREKKERFSLILESASTNQTSMYLCASSFRGSSVRGLFFGEGSRLTVL.

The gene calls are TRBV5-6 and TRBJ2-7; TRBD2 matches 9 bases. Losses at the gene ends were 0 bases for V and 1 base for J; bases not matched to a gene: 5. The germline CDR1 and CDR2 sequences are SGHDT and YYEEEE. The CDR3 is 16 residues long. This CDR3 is CASSLGPREGSYEQYV. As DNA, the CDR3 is TGTGCCAGCAGCTTGGGCCCGCGGGAGGGTTCCTACGAGCAGTACGTC.

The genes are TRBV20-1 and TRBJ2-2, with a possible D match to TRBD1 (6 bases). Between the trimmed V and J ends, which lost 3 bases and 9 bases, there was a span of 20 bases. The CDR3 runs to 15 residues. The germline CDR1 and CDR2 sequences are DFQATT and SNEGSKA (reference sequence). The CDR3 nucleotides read TGCAGTGCTAGTGCCCCCGGGACAAGCCTTAGGGAGCTGTTTTTT. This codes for CSASAPGTSLRELFF.

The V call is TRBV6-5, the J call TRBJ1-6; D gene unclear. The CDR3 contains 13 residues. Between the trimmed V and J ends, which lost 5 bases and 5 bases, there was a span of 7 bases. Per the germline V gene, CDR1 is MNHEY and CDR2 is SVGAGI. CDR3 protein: CASSRVHNSPLHF. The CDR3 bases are TGTGCCAGCAGTCGAGTCCATAATTCACCCCTCCACTTT.

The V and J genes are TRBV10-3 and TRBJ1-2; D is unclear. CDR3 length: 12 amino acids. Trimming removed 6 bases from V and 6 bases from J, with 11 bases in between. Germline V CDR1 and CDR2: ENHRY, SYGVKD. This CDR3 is CAIRVGENGYTF. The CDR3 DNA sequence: TGTGCCATCAGGGTAGGAGAAAATGGCTACACCTTC.

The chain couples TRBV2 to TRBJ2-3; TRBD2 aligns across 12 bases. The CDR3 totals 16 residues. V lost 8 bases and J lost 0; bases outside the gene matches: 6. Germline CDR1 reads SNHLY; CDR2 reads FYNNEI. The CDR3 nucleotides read TGTGCCAGCCAACGACTAGCGGGAGTTAGCACAGATACGCAGTATTTT. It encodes CASQRLAGVSTDTQYF.

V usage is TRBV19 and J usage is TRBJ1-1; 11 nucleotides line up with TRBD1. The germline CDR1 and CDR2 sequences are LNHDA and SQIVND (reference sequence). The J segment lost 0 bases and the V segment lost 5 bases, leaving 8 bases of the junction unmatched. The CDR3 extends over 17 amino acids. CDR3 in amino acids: CASSPWDRGWMNTEAFF. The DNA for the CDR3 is TGTGCCAGTAGTCCTTGGGACAGGGGGTGGATGAACACTGAAGCTTTCTTT.

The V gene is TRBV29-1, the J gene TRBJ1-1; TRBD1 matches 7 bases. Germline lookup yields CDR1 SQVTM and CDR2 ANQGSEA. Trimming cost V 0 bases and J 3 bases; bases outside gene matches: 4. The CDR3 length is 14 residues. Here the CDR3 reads CSVEDGRGDTEAFF. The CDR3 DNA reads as TGCAGCGTTGAAGATGGCAGGGGGGACACTGAAGCTTTCTTT.

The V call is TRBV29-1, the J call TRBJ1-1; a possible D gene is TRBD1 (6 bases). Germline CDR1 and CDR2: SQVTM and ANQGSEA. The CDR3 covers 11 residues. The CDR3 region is CRAGEGTEAFF. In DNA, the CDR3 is TGCAGGGCAGGGGAAGGAACTGAAGCTTTCTTT.

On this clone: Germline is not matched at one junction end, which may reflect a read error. The CDR3 coding sequence is TGTGCTAGCAGCCGGGACAGGGCGAACACCGGGGAGCTGTTTTTT. Its protein product is CASSRDRANTGELFF. The chain links TRBV7-7 to TRBJ2-2, with 9 bases fitting TRBD1. Germline values: CDR1 SSHAT, CDR2 FNYEAQ (reference sequence). There are 15 residues in the CDR3. Based on the CDR3 plus reference TRBV7-7 and TRBJ2-2, the full variable domain is GAGVSQSPRYKVTKRGQDVTLRCDPISSHATLYWYQQALGQGPEFLTYFNYEAQPDKSGLPSDRFSAERPEGSISTLTIQRTEQRDSAMYRCASSRDRANTGELFFGEGSRLTVL.

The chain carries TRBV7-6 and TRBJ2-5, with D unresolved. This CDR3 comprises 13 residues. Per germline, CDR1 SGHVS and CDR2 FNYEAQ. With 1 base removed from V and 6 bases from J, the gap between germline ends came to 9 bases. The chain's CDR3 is CASSLDPTQTQYF. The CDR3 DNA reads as TGTGCCAGCAGCTTAGACCCTACGCAGACCCAGTACTTC.

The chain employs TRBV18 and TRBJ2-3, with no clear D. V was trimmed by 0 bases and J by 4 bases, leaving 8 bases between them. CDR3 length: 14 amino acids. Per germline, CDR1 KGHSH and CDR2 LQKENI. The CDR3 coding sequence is TGTGCCAGCTCACCACCGGTAGTCCCAGATACGCAGTATTTT. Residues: CASSPPVVPDTQYF. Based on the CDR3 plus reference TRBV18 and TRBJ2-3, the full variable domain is NAGVMQNPRHLVRRRGQEARLRCSPMKGHSHVYWYRQLPEEGLKFMVYLQKENIIDESGMPKERFSAEFPKEGPSILRIQQVVRGDSAAYFCASSPPVVPDTQYFGPGTRLTVL.

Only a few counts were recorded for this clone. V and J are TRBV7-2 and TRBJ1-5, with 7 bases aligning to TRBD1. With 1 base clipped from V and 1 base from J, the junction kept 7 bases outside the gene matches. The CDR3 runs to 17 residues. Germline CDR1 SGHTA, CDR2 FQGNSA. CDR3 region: CASSLELTGSSNQPQHF. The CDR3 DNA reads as TGTGCCAGCAGCTTAGAGCTGACAGGGAGCAGCAATCAGCCCCAGCATTTT.

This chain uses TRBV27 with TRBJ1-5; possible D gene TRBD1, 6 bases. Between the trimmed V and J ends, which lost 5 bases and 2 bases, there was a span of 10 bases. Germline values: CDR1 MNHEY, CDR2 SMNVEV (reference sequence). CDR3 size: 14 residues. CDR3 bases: TGTGCCAGCAGTGTCAGACAGGGCAATCAGCCCCAGCATTTT. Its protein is CASSVRQGNQPQHF.